The rows below give T cell receptor beta chains drawn from one sample of a study of T-cell reconstitution after alpha-beta-depleted transplantation in children. TCRdb re-called the PCR reads with MiXCR, one entry per CDR3 protein. This table holds a few hundred thousand distinct CDR3 sequences, roughly 13% found once. Specimen: PBMCs, mostly from graft donor cells, collected 360 days after TCRalphabeta/CD19-depleted stem cell transplant. The receptors derive from a male patient aged 10 to 17 who had a stem cell transplant for acute myeloid leukemia, so the T cells may come from the graft donor. Each CDR3 is given with its conserved first and last residue. The order of the fields is clone size, D gene, V gene, J gene, CDR3 DNA, CDR3 protein. A D gene is named only where the DNA matches it firmly. Expanded clones get a size class; other rows say once, few or many, or leave the size out.

clone_size: -; d_call: TRBD2; v_call: TRBV7-9; j_call: TRBJ2-1; cdr3_nt: TGTGCCAGCAGCTTATTGTTCGAGCGGGAGGGCCAGGAGCAGTTCTTC; cdr3_aa: CASSLLFEREGQEQFF
clone_size: few; d_call: -; v_call: TRBV18; j_call: TRBJ1-4; cdr3_nt: TGTGCCAGCTCACCAACCCAGGGAAAACTGTTTTTT; cdr3_aa: CASSPTQGKLFF
clone_size: -; d_call: TRBD1; v_call: TRBV4-2; j_call: TRBJ2-1; cdr3_nt: TGTGCCAGCAGCCAAGACCGGACAGGGCTTGGAGAGCAGTTCTTC; cdr3_aa: CASSQDRTGLGEQFF
clone_size: many; d_call: TRBD2; v_call: TRBV7-6; j_call: TRBJ2-1; cdr3_nt: TGTGCCAGCAGTGAACTAGCGGGAGGTCCCCATGAGCAGTTCTTC; cdr3_aa: CASSELAGGPHEQFF
clone_size: -; d_call: TRBD2; v_call: TRBV18; j_call: TRBJ2-1; cdr3_nt: TGTGCCAGCTCACCAGTGAACGGACTAGCGGGCTCATCCTACAATGAGCAGTTCTTC; cdr3_aa: CASSPVNGLAGSSYNEQFF
clone_size: few; d_call: TRBD1; v_call: TRBV20-1; j_call: TRBJ1-1; cdr3_nt: TGCACCGGGGACAGGGGAAACACTGAAGCTTTCTTT; cdr3_aa: CTGDRGNTEAFF
clone_size: many; d_call: TRBD2; v_call: TRBV3-1; j_call: TRBJ2-7; cdr3_nt: TGTGCCAGCAGTCTCAGCGGGGGCGAGCAGTACTTC; cdr3_aa: CASSLSGGEQYF
clone_size: few; d_call: -; v_call: TRBV6-2/TRBV6-3; j_call: TRBJ2-1; cdr3_nt: TGTGCCAGCAGTCCTAATGCCCATGAGCAGTTCTTC; cdr3_aa: CASSPNAHEQFF
clone_size: few; d_call: TRBD2; v_call: TRBV11-1; j_call: TRBJ2-1; cdr3_nt: TGTGCCAGCAGCCCCTGGACTAGCGGGATCCTTGTGGATGAGCAGTTCTTC; cdr3_aa: CASSPWTSGILVDEQFF
clone_size: -; d_call: TRBD2; v_call: TRBV3-1; j_call: TRBJ2-5; cdr3_nt: TGTGCCAGCAGCCAACGCGGGAGGGCCGAAGAGACCCAGTACTTC; cdr3_aa: CASSQRGRAEETQYF
clone_size: few; d_call: TRBD1; v_call: TRBV27; j_call: TRBJ1-1; cdr3_nt: TGTGCCAGCAGTCCGTCGACAGGGGTGGGCACTGAAGCTTTCTTT; cdr3_aa: CASSPSTGVGTEAFF
clone_size: -; d_call: -; v_call: TRBV29-1; j_call: TRBJ1-5; cdr3_nt: TGCAGCGTTCTAGGATGCGGGCAAAATCAGCCCCAGCATTTT; cdr3_aa: CSVLGCGQNQPQHF
clone_size: -; d_call: -; v_call: TRBV7-2; j_call: TRBJ2-1; cdr3_nt: TGTGCCAGCAGCTTAGTAACAGGGAGAGACAATGAGCAGTTCTTC; cdr3_aa: CASSLVTGRDNEQFF
clone_size: few; d_call: -; v_call: TRBV7-2; j_call: TRBJ1-5; cdr3_nt: TGTGCCAGCAGCTTAACGCAGGGGCGAATCAGCAATCAGCCCCAGCATTTT; cdr3_aa: CASSLTQGRISNQPQHF
clone_size: many; d_call: TRBD1; v_call: TRBV28; j_call: TRBJ2-3; cdr3_nt: TGTGCCAGCAGTTGGACAGGGGTTAGCACAGATACGCAGTATTTT; cdr3_aa: CASSWTGVSTDTQYF
clone_size: many; d_call: -; v_call: TRBV6-5; j_call: TRBJ2-2; cdr3_nt: TGTGCCAGCAGCCGTACCTCGCCCGGGGAGCTGTTTTTT; cdr3_aa: CASSRTSPGELFF
clone_size: -; d_call: -; v_call: TRBV19; j_call: TRBJ2-2; cdr3_nt: TGTGCCAGTGACTCGAAACACCCCGGGGAGCTGTTTTTT; cdr3_aa: CASDSKHPGELFF
clone_size: few; d_call: -; v_call: TRBV6-5; j_call: TRBJ2-5; cdr3_nt: TGTGCCAGCACCACCTCCGGGGAGACCCAGTACTTC; cdr3_aa: CASTTSGETQYF
clone_size: many; d_call: TRBD2; v_call: TRBV6-1; j_call: TRBJ2-1; cdr3_nt: TGTGCCCCAAGAGGACTAGCGGGGAGGGGTGAGCAGTTCTTC; cdr3_aa: CAPRGLAGRGEQFF
clone_size: -; d_call: -; v_call: TRBV21-1; j_call: TRBJ2-1; cdr3_nt: TGTGCCAGCAGCAAAGCGCTACTAGCGGGAGAGAAGAATGAGCAGTTCTTC; cdr3_aa: CASSKALLAGEKNEQFF
clone_size: few; d_call: TRBD1; v_call: TRBV28; j_call: TRBJ1-5; cdr3_nt: TGTGCCAGCAGTTTGACAGGGGGGGCGGTTCAGCCCCAGCATTTT; cdr3_aa: CASSLTGGAVQPQHF
clone_size: few; d_call: TRBD2; v_call: TRBV20-1; j_call: TRBJ2-3; cdr3_nt: TGCAGTGCTAGTTACGCGGGAGGGATCACAGATACGCAGTATTTT; cdr3_aa: CSASYAGGITDTQYF
clone_size: -; d_call: -; v_call: TRBV9; j_call: TRBJ2-2; cdr3_nt: TGTGCCAGCAGCGTAGCTAAGGGCACCGGGGAGCTGTTTTTT; cdr3_aa: CASSVAKGTGELFF
clone_size: -; d_call: TRBD1; v_call: TRBV6-5; j_call: TRBJ2-5; cdr3_nt: TGTGCCAGCAGTTACCCTGGACAGGGGGCAGGGGAGACCCAGTACTTC; cdr3_aa: CASSYPGQGAGETQYF
clone_size: few; d_call: TRBD1; v_call: TRBV28; j_call: TRBJ2-7; cdr3_nt: TGTGCCAGCGCCCCGGACAGGGGTGACCACGAGCAGTACTTC; cdr3_aa: CASAPDRGDHEQYF
clone_size: few; d_call: -; v_call: TRBV6-5; j_call: TRBJ2-1; cdr3_nt: TGTGCCAGCAGTTACGGGCCTAGTGGCAACAATGAGCAGTTCTTC; cdr3_aa: CASSYGPSGNNEQFF
clone_size: few; d_call: -; v_call: TRBV29-1; j_call: TRBJ1-2; cdr3_nt: TGCAGCGCCTATTGGCCTAGGGGGGGTAGGGGCTATGGCTACACCTTC; cdr3_aa: CSAYWPRGGRGYGYTF
clone_size: few; d_call: TRBD2; v_call: TRBV20-1; j_call: TRBJ2-7; cdr3_nt: TGCAGTGCTAGAGGGCGGGAGGCCTCCTACGAGCAGTACTTC; cdr3_aa: CSARGREASYEQYF
clone_size: many; d_call: TRBD1; v_call: TRBV4-3; j_call: TRBJ2-1; cdr3_nt: TGCGCCAGCAGCCAAACGAGCGGACAGGGTCCCTACAATGAGCAGTTCTTC; cdr3_aa: CASSQTSGQGPYNEQFF
clone_size: many; d_call: -; v_call: TRBV29-1; j_call: TRBJ1-1; cdr3_nt: TGCAGCGGCGATCGGACGGGGAACACTGAAGCTTTCTTT; cdr3_aa: CSGDRTGNTEAFF
clone_size: few; d_call: -; v_call: TRBV6-2/TRBV6-3; j_call: TRBJ2-2; cdr3_nt: TGTGCCAGCAATACGTGGTTAGGGGCAGGGAAAACCGGGGAGCTGTTTTTT; cdr3_aa: CASNTWLGAGKTGELFF